The 18 T cell receptor beta chains below all came from one sample that was sequenced in a study of Graves' ophthalmopathy and Graves' hyperthyroidism. Amplification from RNA transcripts yielded the TCR beta CDR3 regions. Following a first-round RT-PCR that used HTBI primers, a second-round multiplex PCR was carried out. TCRdb called the multiplex PCR reads again in MiXCR, with one record for every CDR3 protein. The table includes 150,000 to 200,000 distinct CDR3 sequences, under 45% detected once. Material for sequencing was peripheral blood. The receptors here all came from a man aged 25 to 40 with Graves' ophthalmopathy.

This clonotype showed up many times. The chain joins TRBV13 to TRBJ2-7; no firm D call. The germline CDR1 and CDR2 sequences are PRHDT and FYEKMQ (reference sequence). The CDR3 is 14 amino acids. V was cut by 7 bases and J by 4 bases, with 17 bases left in between. CDR3 loop: CASIAANTNYEQYF. The CDR3, as DNA: TGTGCCAGCATCGCGGCGAACACCAATTACGAGCAGTACTTC.

This clonotype was seen at least ten times. This chain uses TRBV7-8 with TRBJ1-5, with no clear D. Trimming shortened V by 3 bases and J by 4 bases, and 7 bases separated the two germline ends. The germline V gene has CDR1 SGHVS and CDR2 FQNEAQ. This CDR3 contains 13 residues. The CDR3 sequence: CASSFSPNQPQHF. The CDR3, as DNA: TGTGCCAGCAGCTTTTCCCCTAATCAGCCCCAGCATTTT.

CDR3 sequence reads: CASSYFRHPYQETQYF. In DNA form, the CDR3 reads TGTGCCAGCAGTTACTTTCGACACCCGTACCAAGAGACCCAGTACTTC. The chain uses TRBV6-5 and TRBJ2-5; D is unclear. With 1 base removed from V and 0 bases from J, the gap between germline ends came to 12 bases. Germline V gene data show CDR1 as MNHEY and CDR2 as SVGAGI. This CDR3 region has 16 residues.

This clonotype was counted many times. V and J are TRBV28 and TRBJ2-7; 11 bases agree with TRBD2. The germline V gene has CDR1 MDHEN and CDR2 SYDVKM. The CDR3 extends over 17 amino acids. The V and J ends lost 3 bases and 4 bases, in that order; junction bases with no gene match: 11. CDR3 amino acids: CASSLMTSGKLSYEQYF. CDR3 DNA sequence: TGTGCCAGCAGTTTGATGACTAGCGGGAAACTTAGTTACGAGCAGTACTTC. The full variable domain, in which reference TRBV28 and TRBJ2-7 provide the parts outside the CDR3, is DVKVTQSSRYLVKRTGEKVFLECVQDMDHENMFWYRQDPGLGLRLIYFSYDVKMKEKGDIPEGYSVSREKKERFSLILESASTNQTSMYLCASSLMTSGKLSYEQYFGPGTRLTVT.

J is TRBJ2-6 and V is TRBV6-1; D uncertain. The V gene lost 6 bases and the J gene lost 0 bases, with 6 bases spanning the gap. Per germline, CDR1 MNHNS and CDR2 SASEGT. The CDR3 sequence is 14 residues long. CDR3 DNA sequence: TGTGCCAGCAGCGACCACTCTGGGGCCAACGTCCTGACTTTC. This codes for CASSDHSGANVLTF.

This clonotype was counted at least ten times. The chain joins TRBV15 to TRBJ1-2; a possible D gene is TRBD1 (6 bases). Trimming took off 5 bases at V and 1 base at J, with 11 bases between the two ends. Per the germline V gene, CDR1 is LNHNV and CDR2 is YYDKDF (reference sequence). The CDR3 sequence is 14 residues long. The CDR3 sequence is CATSSGAINYGYTF. DNA for the CDR3: TGTGCCACCAGCTCGGGGGCCATTAACTATGGCTACACCTTC. Full variable domain (outside the CDR3, taken from reference TRBV15 and TRBJ1-2): DAMVIQNPRYQVTQFGKPVTLSCSQTLNHNVMYWYQQKSSQAPKLLFHYYDKDFNNEADTPDNFQSRRPNTSFCFLDIRSPGLGDTAMYLCATSSGAINYGYTFGSGTRLTVV.

This clonotype was seen many times. The chain carries TRBV30 and TRBJ1-1; no definite D call. Trimming shortened V by 3 bases and J by 4 bases, and 6 bases separated the two germline ends. The germline V gene encodes CDR1 GTSNPN and CDR2 SVGIG (reference sequence). This CDR3 is built from 11 residues. The chain's CDR3 is CAWSEVTEAFF. CDR3 bases: TGTGCCTGGAGCGAGGTCACTGAAGCTTTCTTT.

The V gene is TRBV10-3, the J gene TRBJ2-5; 8 nucleotides line up with TRBD2. The CDR3 has 14 residues. V trimming: 9 bases; J trimming: 0 bases; junction bases outside the gene matches: 6. Germline CDR1 is ENHRY and CDR2 is SYGVKD. CDR3 DNA: TGTGCCATTGGCCCGGGGGGGTACCAAGAGACCCAGTACTTC. Translated: CAIGPGGYQETQYF.

J is TRBJ2-5 and V is TRBV20-1; TRBD1 matches at 7 bases. This CDR3 has 13 residues. Germline values: CDR1 DFQATT, CDR2 SNEGSKA (reference sequence). The V segment lost 7 bases and the J segment 2 bases; nucleotides outside the gene matches: 7. The CDR3 DNA is TGCAGTGGACCACCGGGACAGCAAGAGACCCAGTACTTC. It codes for CSGPPGQQETQYF.

This clonotype was recorded a few times. The chain couples TRBV27 to TRBJ2-7; the match to TRBD2 covers 9 bases. Losses at the gene ends were 5 bases for V and 3 bases for J; bases not matched to a gene: 14. CDR1 and CDR2 (germline): MNHEY, SMNVEV (reference sequence). This CDR3 has 17 residues. The CDR3 nucleotides read TGTGCCAGCAGTCCCCTAGGGGTAGCGGGAGAATACTACGAGCAGTACTTC. This sequence encodes CASSPLGVAGEYYEQYF.

The CDR3 loop reads CASSFHLGAEQYF. Here the CDR3 DNA reads TGTGCCAGCAGTTTCCACCTGGGGGCCGAGCAGTACTTC. This sequence joins TRBV6-5 and TRBJ2-7; tentatively, D is TRBD1 (6 bases). Germline lookup yields CDR1 MNHEY and CDR2 SVGAGI. The germline V and J ends were trimmed by 4 bases and 6 bases, with 13 bases remaining between them. The CDR3 is 13 residues long.

The chain is built from TRBV6-1 and TRBJ2-7; D is perhaps TRBD1 (6 bases). Germline V gene sequence: CDR1 MNHNS, CDR2 SASEGT. This CDR3 is built from 15 residues. V gave up 6 bases and J gave up 5 bases, with 20 bases separating them. CDR3 sequence (DNA): TGTGCCAGCAGCCCCAGGGCCAAGTGGGGGCACGAGCAGTACTTC. Its protein product is CASSPRAKWGHEQYF.

This clonotype came up many times. This chain links TRBV6-2 or TRBV6-3 with TRBJ1-5, with D perhaps matching TRBD1 (5 bases). V shed 6 bases and J shed 0 bases, with 24 bases lying between them. The CDR3 runs 19 residues. The germline gives CDR1 MNHEY, CDR2 SVGEGT. The CDR3 reads CASSSEGGGSPYSNQPQHF. The DNA of the CDR3 is TGTGCCAGCAGCTCTGAGGGTGGGGGGAGCCCCTATAGCAATCAGCCCCAGCATTTT.

The V gene is TRBV20-1, the J gene TRBJ2-7; weak D call: TRBD2 (5 bases). Germline CDR1 DFQATT, CDR2 SNEGSKA (reference sequence). The CDR3 totals 11 residues. Trimming shortened V by 6 bases and J by 3 bases, and 9 bases separated the two germline ends. DNA for the CDR3: TGCAGTGCCAATGGACTCTACGAGCAGTACTTC. Its protein is CSANGLYEQYF.

The V and J genes are TRBV19 and TRBJ2-2; tentative D call: TRBD1 (6 bases). This CDR3 comprises 15 residues. Trimming cost V 1 base and J 2 bases, with 8 bases left between them. CDR1 and CDR2 from the germline V gene are LNHDA and SQIVND (reference sequence). The CDR3 DNA follows: TGTGCCAGTAGTATAGGGACAGTCAACACCGGGGAGCTGTTTTTT. Encoded protein: CASSIGTVNTGELFF.

This clonotype has only a few counts. The CDR3 nucleotides are TGTGCCAGCAGCTTAGCGATCTGGACTAGCGGTTACACCGGGGAGCTGTTTTTT. It translates to CASSLAIWTSGYTGELFF. J is TRBJ2-2 and V is TRBV7-6; 10 bases map to TRBD2. J gave up 3 bases and V 0 bases, and 7 bases lay outside the gene matches. The CDR3 consists of 18 residues. In germline, CDR1 is SGHVS, CDR2 FNYEAQ. Supplemented by reference TRBV7-6 and TRBJ2-2, the full variable domain reads GAGVSQSPRYKVTKRGQDVALRCDPISGHVSLYWYRQALGQGPEFLTYFNYEAQQDKSGLPNDRFSAERPEGSISTLTIQRTEQRDSAMYRCASSLAIWTSGYTGELFFGEGSRLTVL.

This clonotype was seen many times. V is TRBV7-2 and J is TRBJ2-5; 11 nucleotides agree with TRBD1. The germline gives CDR1 SGHTA, CDR2 FQGNSA. The J segment lost 5 bases and the V segment lost 0 bases, leaving 5 bases of the junction unmatched. The CDR3 loop spans 16 amino acids. Written as DNA, the CDR3 is TGTGCCAGCAGCTTAGCACGGACAGGGGGCGCGGAGACCCAGTACTTC. It codes for CASSLARTGGAETQYF.

This clonotype was counted ten times or more. This chain links TRBV12-3 or TRBV12-4 with TRBJ2-7; possibly TRBD1 for D (5 bases). V was cut by 1 base and J by 2 bases, with 9 bases left in between. This CDR3 is built from 14 residues. CDR3 DNA: TGTGCCAGCAGTTTAGACAGGAAGACCTACGAGCAGTACTTC. Translated, it gives CASSLDRKTYEQYF.